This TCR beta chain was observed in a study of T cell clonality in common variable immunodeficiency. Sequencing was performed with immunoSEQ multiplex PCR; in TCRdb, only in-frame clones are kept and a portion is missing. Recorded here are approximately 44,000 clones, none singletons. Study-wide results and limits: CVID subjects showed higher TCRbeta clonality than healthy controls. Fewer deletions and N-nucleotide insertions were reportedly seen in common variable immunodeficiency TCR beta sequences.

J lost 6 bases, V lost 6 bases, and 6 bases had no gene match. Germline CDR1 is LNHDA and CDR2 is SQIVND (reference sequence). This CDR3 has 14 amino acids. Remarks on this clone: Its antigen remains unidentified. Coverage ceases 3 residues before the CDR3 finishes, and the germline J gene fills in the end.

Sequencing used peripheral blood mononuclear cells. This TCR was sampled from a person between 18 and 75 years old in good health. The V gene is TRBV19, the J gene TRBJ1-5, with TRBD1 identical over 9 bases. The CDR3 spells CASSVPTGGQPQHF. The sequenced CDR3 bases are TGTGCCAGTAGCGTACCGACAGGGGGTCAGCCC.